This T cell receptor beta chain was captured by sequencing in a study of OX40 agonist ivuxolimab in advanced cancers. Looking at the study overall: Ivuxolimab was a fully human IgG2 agonistic monoclonal antibody targeting the costimulatory receptor OX40 (CD134). In the dose-escalation cohort, over 65% of patients were male, and the mean age was around 60 years, with a range of about 23 to 90. The paper covers the monotherapy dose-escalation part of the phase I ivuxolimab trial, which included N of about 56 patients. Partial responses occurred in three dose-escalation patients, of whom one had hepatocellular carcinoma and two had cutaneous melanoma. Intravenous ivuxolimab was administered to patients every 2 weeks at six dose levels: 0.01, 0.1, 0.3, 1.5, 3 and 10 mg/kg. Peripheral TCRbeta sequencing aimed to test whether ivuxolimab altered TCR sequence diversity and caused clonal T-cell expansion. Of the roughly 52 patients in dose escalation, about 20 had hepatocellular carcinoma, some 15 had melanoma, 9 had renal cell carcinoma and 9 had head and neck cancer. Patients were allowed to have had prior anti-PD-1, anti-PD-L1 or anti-CTLA-4 therapy, and roughly 40% of the dose-escalation patients had been treated with checkpoint inhibitors. What the study reported, not specific to this receptor: Low levels of normalized T-cell clonal expansion were also seen in some patients who did not respond. At doses of 0.1 to 3.0 mg/kg, clonal expansion of both CD4+ and CD8+ blood T cells was observed from baseline to week 6. Which antigens the clonally expanded peripheral T cells were specific for was not determined. After ivuxolimab, CD8+ T cells had more expanded clones than CD4+ T cells on average. In the 0.1-3.0 mg/kg groups, partial responders had among the lowest normalized peripheral clonal expansion, particularly in CD8+ T cells.

In the germline V gene (reference sequence), CDR1 corresponds to LNHNV and CDR2 to YYDKDF. V and J are trimmed by 5 bases and 3 bases, and the gene matches miss 11 bases of the junction. The CDR3 spans 17 residues, from the cysteine through the phenylalanine. The only DNA kept is the CDR3, 51 bases in frame from the first base. To sequence the TCRbeta CDR3 region, genomic DNA was isolated from the sorted cells. The immunoSEQ Assay was used for sequencing of TCRbeta CDR3 regions. Imported from immuneACCESS, the table was reduced by TCRdb to in-frame sequences with V and J called. These copies leave out some clones; in studies compared against another copy, an unresolved V gene accounts for under half, and the cause of the remainder is not known. This sample holds 5,300 or so clones; around 70% were observed only once. Roughly a third of the sample lies in the top ten. With respect to this clone: Its binding antigen is unknown. Qualities for individual bases were not recorded, and no much larger clone is one base off.

The trial excluded patients who had a history of autoimmune disease or who were on systemic immunosuppression. In every dose cohort, peripheral blood was drawn for TCR sequencing at baseline, cycle 4 day 1, and cycle 7 day 1. The samples were drawn from a first-in-human, open-label, multicenter phase I dose-escalation trial of ivuxolimab. Adults with locally advanced or metastatic melanoma, renal cell, hepatocellular, or head and neck squamous cell carcinoma were enrolled in the trial. Before TCR sequencing, CD4+ and CD8+ T cells were separately sorted from peripheral blood. The sequence derives from an adult with an advanced solid tumor such as melanoma, head and neck, liver or kidney cancer. Material: CD4+ or CD8+ T cells sorted from blood, obtained in a trial of the OX40 agonist ivuxolimab. The rearrangement joined TRBV15 to TRBJ2-3, and 10 junction bases match TRBD2. The CDR3: CATSSEPSGSLTDTQYF. The DNA reads TGTGCCACCAGCTCGGAACCTAGCGGGAGTTTAACAGATACGCAGTATTTT. Beyond the CDR3, the reference TRBV15 and TRBJ2-3 genes provide the residues; the full variable domain reads: DAMVIQNPRYQVTQFGKPVTLSCSQTLNHNVMYWYQQKSSQAPKLLFHYYDKDFNNEADTPDNFQSRRPNTSFCFLDIRSPGLGDTAMYLCATSSEPSGSLTDTQYFGPGTRLTVL.